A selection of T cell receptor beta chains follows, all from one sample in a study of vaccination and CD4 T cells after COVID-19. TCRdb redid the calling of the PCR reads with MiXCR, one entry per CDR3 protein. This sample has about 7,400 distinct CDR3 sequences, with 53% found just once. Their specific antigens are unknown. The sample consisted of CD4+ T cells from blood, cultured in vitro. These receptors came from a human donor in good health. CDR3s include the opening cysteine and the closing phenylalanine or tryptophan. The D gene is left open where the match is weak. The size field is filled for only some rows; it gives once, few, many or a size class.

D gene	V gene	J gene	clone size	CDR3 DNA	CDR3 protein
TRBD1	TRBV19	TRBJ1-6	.	TGTGCCAGTAGTATCGAACAGGGGGCTAATTCACCCCTCCACTTT	CASSIEQGANSPLHF
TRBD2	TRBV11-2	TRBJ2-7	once	TGTGCCAGTCAAGCGGGAGGGCCGGGAGAGCAGTACTTC	CASQAGGPGEQYF
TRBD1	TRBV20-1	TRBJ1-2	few	TGCAGTGCTGATACAGGGGGCTATGGCTACACCTTC	CSADTGGYGYTF
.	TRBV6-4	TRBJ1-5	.	TGTGCCAGCAGCCCCGACAGCCTTCAGCCCCAGCATTTT	CASSPDSLQPQHF
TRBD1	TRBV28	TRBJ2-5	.	TGTGCCAGCAGCTCCACCCCGGGACAGGCGCCCCGTTGGGAGACCCAGTACTTC	CASSSTPGQAPRWETQYF
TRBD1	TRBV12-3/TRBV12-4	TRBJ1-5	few	TGTGCCAGCAGTTTATCAGGGGGCCACCACCCCCAGCATTTT	CASSLSGGHHPQHF
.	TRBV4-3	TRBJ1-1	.	TGCGCCAGCAGCACCGAGGTGAACACTGAAGCTTTCTTT	CASSTEVNTEAFF
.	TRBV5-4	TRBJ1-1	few	TGTGCCAGCAAGGAGAGAGGGGGGGTAGGTACTGAAGCTTTCTTT	CASKERGGVGTEAFF
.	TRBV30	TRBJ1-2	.	TGTGCCCGGAGTAAGGGGCGGGAAAGCTATGGCTACACCTTC	CARSKGRESYGYTF
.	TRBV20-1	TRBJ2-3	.	TGCAGTGCTAGAGCCCCAGGGCAAGGTACAGATACGCAGTATTTT	CSARAPGQGTDTQYF
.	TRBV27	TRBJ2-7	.	TGTGCCAGCTGTAGGGTGTTCCCCTACGAGCAGTACTTC	CASCRVFPYEQYF
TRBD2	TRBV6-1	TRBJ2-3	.	TGTGCCAGCACCCCCCAAGAGGTACTAGCGGGAGAGAAACCGAGCACAGATACGCAGTATTTT	CASTPQEVLAGEKPSTDTQYF
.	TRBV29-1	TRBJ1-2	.	TGCAGCGGGGGCGGTCAGGGGAACTATGGCTACACCTTC	CSGGGQGNYGYTF
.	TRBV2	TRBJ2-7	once	TGTGCCAGCAAGGCCCCTTTTGTCGACAGGAGCTCCTACGAGCAGTACTTC	CASKAPFVDRSSYEQYF
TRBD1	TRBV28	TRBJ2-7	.	TGTGCCAGCAGCTACGACCAGGGGGACATTTACGAGCAGTACTTC	CASSYDQGDIYEQYF
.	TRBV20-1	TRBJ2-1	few	TGCAGTGCTAGAGAGTCGGCGGGCCGGGCTCGTTCCTACAATGAGCAGTTCTTC	CSARESAGRARSYNEQFF